The rows below give T cell receptor beta chains drawn from one sample of a study of T-cell reconstitution after alpha-beta-depleted transplantation in children. Using its own MiXCR run on the PCR reads, TCRdb lists one record per CDR3 protein. Of around 370,000 distinct CDR3 sequences in the sample, 9% to 12% were seen once. Specimen: PBMCs from the stem cell graft donor, collected from the stem cell graft. The receptors originated from a human donor who donated a stem cell graft to a child with acute lymphoblastic leukemia. CDR3s include the opening cysteine and the closing phenylalanine or tryptophan. The order of the fields is D gene, clone size, J gene, V gene, CDR3 protein, CDR3 DNA. A D gene is named only where the DNA matches it firmly. Only some rows state a clone size, as once, few, many or a class for expanded clones.

NA | few | TRBJ2-2 | TRBV12-3/TRBV12-4 | CASNIAGGWTGELFF | TGTGCCAGCAACATCGCCGGAGGATGGACCGGGGAGCTGTTTTTT
NA | NA | TRBJ2-7 | TRBV5-1 | CASSFTTGSYEQYF | TGCGCCAGCAGCTTCACTACAGGGTCCTACGAGCAGTACTTC
TRBD1 | few | TRBJ2-1 | TRBV12-3/TRBV12-4 | CASGTGGGNEQFF | TGTGCCAGCGGGACAGGGGGGGGAAATGAGCAGTTCTTC
NA | many | TRBJ2-4 | TRBV4-3 | CASSQAAGWAKNIQYF | TGCGCCAGCAGCCAAGCGGCGGGTTGGGCCAAAAACATTCAGTACTTC
NA | NA | TRBJ1-2 | TRBV4-2 | CASSQDQVLPQGIGWGHGYTF | TGTGCCAGCAGCCAAGATCAGGTCTTGCCACAGGGTATTGGTTGGGGGCATGGCTACACCTTC
NA | many | TRBJ2-7 | TRBV28 | CASSAQGPPAEQYF | TGTGCCAGCAGTGCACAGGGACCCCCCGCCGAGCAGTACTTC
TRBD2 | NA | TRBJ2-1 | TRBV20-1 | CSARWGGSSGEQFF | TGCAGTGCTAGATGGGGCGGGAGCTCGGGTGAGCAGTTCTTC
TRBD1 | few | TRBJ2-1 | TRBV18 | CASLDRGSYNEQFF | TGTGCCAGCCTGGACAGGGGCTCCTACAATGAGCAGTTCTTC
NA | many | TRBJ2-1 | TRBV11-2 | CASSTGPTSYNEQFF | TGTGCCAGCAGTACCGGACCGACCTCCTACAATGAGCAGTTCTTC
NA | NA | TRBJ1-1 | TRBV12-3/TRBV12-4 | CASSLLQENTEAFF | TGTGCCAGCAGTTTATTACAGGAGAACACTGAAGCTTTCTTT
NA | NA | TRBJ2-2 | TRBV7-9 | CASPGHPNTGELFF | TGTGCCAGCCCAGGACACCCGAACACCGGGGAGCTGTTTTTT
TRBD1 | NA | TRBJ1-4 | TRBV3-1 | CASNGRTGSRKLFF | TGTGCCAGCAACGGAAGGACAGGGTCAAGAAAACTGTTTTTT
NA | many | TRBJ1-5 | TRBV6-1 | CASSLDGSNQPQHF | TGTGCCAGCAGCCTGGACGGTAGCAATCAGCCCCAGCATTTT
NA | many | TRBJ1-6 | TRBV5-1 | CASSLEAGGSPLHF | TGCGCCAGCAGCTTGGAGGCCGGGGGTTCACCCCTCCACTTT
NA | many | TRBJ2-7 | TRBV7-9 | CASSLAGGSSYEQYF | TGTGCCAGCAGCTTAGCGGGAGGCTCCTCCTACGAGCAGTACTTC
TRBD2 | few | TRBJ2-1 | TRBV7-9 | CASSSSSSGSPRDEQFF | TGTGCCAGCAGCTCGTCCAGTAGCGGGAGTCCCAGGGATGAGCAGTTCTTC
NA | many | TRBJ2-7 | TRBV27 | CASSSPGKYYEQYF | TGTGCCAGCAGTTCCCCAGGGAAGTACTACGAGCAGTACTTC
TRBD1 | few | TRBJ2-1 | TRBV28 | CASREQGISYNEQFF | TGTGCCAGCAGGGAACAGGGGATCTCCTACAATGAGCAGTTCTTC